The clone carrying this TCR beta chain was found a few times. Its specificity is not known. The entry originates in a study of T-cell memory formation after mild COVID-19. General study points: Clones that shrank (day 15 to 85) were balanced CD4/CD8, whereas later expanders leaned CD4+.

TCRdb ran MiXCR on the 5' RACE reads and lists one entry per CDR3 protein. This sample has 110,000 to 150,000 distinct CDR3 sequences, with 13% to 15% found just once. This CDR3 has 14 residues. Trimming pared 3 bases from V and 4 bases from J, leaving 9 bases between. Germline CDR1 and CDR2: SEHNR and FQNEAQ (reference sequence). The chain has TRBV7-9 and TRBJ1-4; the D gene is possibly TRBD1 (5 bases). This TCR came from an adult woman who had mild COVID-19 (a few samples of this study predate the infection). Cell type and time point are not known. The sequencing input was PBMCs or a T cell subset sorted from them (not recorded which). CDR3 sequence: CASSFLGDNEKLFF. The CDR3 DNA reads TGTGCCAGCAGCTTTTTGGGGGATAATGAAAAACTGTTTTTT.